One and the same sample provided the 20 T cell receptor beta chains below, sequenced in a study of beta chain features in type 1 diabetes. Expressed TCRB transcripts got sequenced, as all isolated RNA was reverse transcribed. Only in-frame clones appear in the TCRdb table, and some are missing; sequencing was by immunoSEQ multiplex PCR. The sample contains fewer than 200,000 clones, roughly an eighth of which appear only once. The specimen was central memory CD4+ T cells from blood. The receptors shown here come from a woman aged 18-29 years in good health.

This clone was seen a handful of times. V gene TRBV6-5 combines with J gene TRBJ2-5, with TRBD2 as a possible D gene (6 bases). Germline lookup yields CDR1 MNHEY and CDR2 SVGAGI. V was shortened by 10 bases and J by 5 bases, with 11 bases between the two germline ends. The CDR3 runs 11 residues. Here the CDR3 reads CATGGRETQYF. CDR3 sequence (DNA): TGTGCCACTGGGGGGAGGGAGACCCAGTACTTC.

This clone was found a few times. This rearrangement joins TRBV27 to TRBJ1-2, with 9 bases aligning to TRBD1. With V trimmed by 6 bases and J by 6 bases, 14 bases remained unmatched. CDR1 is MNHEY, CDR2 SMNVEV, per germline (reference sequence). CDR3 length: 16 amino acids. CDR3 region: CASSQTAGTGNHGYTF. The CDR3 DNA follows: TGTGCCAGCAGCCAAACGGCCGGGACAGGGAATCATGGCTACACCTTC.

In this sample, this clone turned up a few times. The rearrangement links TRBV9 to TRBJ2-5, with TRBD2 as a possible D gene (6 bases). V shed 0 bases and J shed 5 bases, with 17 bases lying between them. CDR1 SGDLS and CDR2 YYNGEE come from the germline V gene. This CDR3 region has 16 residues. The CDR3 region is CASSVDAGTGWETQYF. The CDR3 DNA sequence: TGTGCCAGCAGCGTAGATGCGGGAACTGGCTGGGAGACCCAGTACTTC.

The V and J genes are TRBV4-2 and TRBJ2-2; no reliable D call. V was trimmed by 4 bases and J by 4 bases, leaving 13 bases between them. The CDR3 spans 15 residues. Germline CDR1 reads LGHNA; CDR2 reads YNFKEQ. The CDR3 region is CASSPRDSGTGELFF. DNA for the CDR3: TGTGCCAGCAGCCCGCGAGACTCCGGCACCGGGGAGCTGTTTTTT.

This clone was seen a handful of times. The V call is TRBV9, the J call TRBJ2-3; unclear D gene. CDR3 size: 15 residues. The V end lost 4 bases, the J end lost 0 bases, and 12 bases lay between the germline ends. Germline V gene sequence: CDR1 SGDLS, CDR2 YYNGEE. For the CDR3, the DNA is TGTGCCAGCAGCCCAGAGACTGGTAGCACAGATACGCAGTATTTT. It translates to CASSPETGSTDTQYF. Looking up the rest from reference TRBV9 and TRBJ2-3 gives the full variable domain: DSGVTQTPKHLITATGQRVTLRCSPRSGDLSVYWYQQSLDQGLQFLIQYYNGEERAKGNILERFSAQQFPDLHSELNLSSLELGDSALYFCASSPETGSTDTQYFGPGTRLTVL.

CDR3 sequence reads: CASSLGGRGAGQPQHF. CDR3 DNA: TGTGCCAGCAGCTTAGGTGGACGGGGGGCGGGTCAGCCCCAGCATTTT. This chain connects TRBV7-2 to TRBJ1-5; D is perhaps TRBD1 (6 bases). The germline V gene encodes CDR1 SGHTA and CDR2 FQGNSA. V lost 1 base, J lost 6 bases, and 16 bases lay in between. The CDR3 length is 16 residues.

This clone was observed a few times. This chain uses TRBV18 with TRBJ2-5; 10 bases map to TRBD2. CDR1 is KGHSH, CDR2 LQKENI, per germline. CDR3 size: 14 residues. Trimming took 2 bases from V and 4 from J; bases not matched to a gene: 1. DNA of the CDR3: TGTGCCAGCTCACCAAGACTAGCGGGAGAGACCCAGTACTTC. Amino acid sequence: CASSPRLAGETQYF.

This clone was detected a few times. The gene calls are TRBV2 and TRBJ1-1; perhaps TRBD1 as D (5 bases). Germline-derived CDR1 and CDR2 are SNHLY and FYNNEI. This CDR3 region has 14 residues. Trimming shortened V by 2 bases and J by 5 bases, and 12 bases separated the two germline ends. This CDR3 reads CASSENGGFTEAFF. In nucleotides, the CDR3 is TGTGCCAGCAGTGAAAATGGGGGGTTTACTGAAGCTTTCTTT.

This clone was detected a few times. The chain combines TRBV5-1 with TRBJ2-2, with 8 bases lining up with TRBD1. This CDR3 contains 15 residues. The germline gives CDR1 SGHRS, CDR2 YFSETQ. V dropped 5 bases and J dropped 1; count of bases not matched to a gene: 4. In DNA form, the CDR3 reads TGCGCCAGCAGGGGCGGGACAGGGAACACCGGGGAGCTGTTTTTT. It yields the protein CASRGGTGNTGELFF.

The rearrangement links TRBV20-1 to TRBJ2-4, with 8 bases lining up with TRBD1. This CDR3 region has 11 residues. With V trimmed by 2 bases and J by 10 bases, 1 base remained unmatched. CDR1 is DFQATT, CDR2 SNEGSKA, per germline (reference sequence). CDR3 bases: TGCAGTGCTAGAAACAGGGGGATTCAGTACTTC. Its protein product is CSARNRGIQYF.

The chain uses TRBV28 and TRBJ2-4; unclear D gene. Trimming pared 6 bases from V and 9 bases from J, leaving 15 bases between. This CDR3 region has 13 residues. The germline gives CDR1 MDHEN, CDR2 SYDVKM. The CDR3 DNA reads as TGTGCCAGCAGAAACCCACCGGGTGTCATTCAGTACTTC. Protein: CASRNPPGVIQYF.

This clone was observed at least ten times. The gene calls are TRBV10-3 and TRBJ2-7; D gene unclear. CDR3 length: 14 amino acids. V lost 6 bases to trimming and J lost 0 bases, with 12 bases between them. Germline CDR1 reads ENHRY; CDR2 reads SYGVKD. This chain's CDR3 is CAISETQSSYEQYF. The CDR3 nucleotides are TGTGCCATCAGCGAAACTCAAAGCTCCTACGAGCAGTACTTC.

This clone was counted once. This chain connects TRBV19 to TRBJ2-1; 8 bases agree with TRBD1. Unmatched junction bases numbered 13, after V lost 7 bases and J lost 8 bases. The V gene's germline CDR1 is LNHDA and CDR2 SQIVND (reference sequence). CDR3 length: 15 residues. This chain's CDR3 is CASKGARQGAYEQFF. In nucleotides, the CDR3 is TGTGCCAGTAAGGGAGCGAGGCAGGGGGCCTATGAGCAGTTCTTC.

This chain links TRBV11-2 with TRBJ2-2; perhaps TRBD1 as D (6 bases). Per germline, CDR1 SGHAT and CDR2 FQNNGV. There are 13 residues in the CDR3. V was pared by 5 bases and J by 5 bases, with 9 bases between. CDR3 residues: CASSRGWTGELFF. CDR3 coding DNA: TGTGCCAGCAGCAGGGGGTGGACCGGGGAGCTGTTTTTT.

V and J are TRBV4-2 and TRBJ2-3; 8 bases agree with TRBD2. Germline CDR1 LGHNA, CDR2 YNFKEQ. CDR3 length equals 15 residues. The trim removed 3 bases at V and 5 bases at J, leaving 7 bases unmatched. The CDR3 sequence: CASSQAGGTGDTQYF. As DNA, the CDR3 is TGTGCCAGCAGCCAGGCGGGGGGAACGGGAGATACGCAGTATTTT.

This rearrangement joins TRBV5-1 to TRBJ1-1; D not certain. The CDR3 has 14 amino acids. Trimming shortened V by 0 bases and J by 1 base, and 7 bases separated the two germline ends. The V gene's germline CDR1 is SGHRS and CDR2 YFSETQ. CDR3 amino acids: CASSLGAANTEAFF. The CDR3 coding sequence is TGCGCCAGCAGCTTGGGGGCAGCGAACACTGAAGCTTTCTTT.

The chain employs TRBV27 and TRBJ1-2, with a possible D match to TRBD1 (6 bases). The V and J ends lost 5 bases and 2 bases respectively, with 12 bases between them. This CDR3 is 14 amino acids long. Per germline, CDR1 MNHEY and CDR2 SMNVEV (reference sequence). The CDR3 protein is CASSVHRANYGYTF. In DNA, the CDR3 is TGTGCCAGCAGTGTCCACAGGGCGAACTATGGCTACACCTTC.

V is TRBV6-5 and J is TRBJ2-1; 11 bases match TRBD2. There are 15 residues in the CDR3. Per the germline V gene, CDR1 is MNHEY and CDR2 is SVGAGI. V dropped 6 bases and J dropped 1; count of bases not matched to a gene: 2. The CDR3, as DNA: TGTGCCAGCAGGCTAGCGGGAGGATCCTACAATGAGCAGTTCTTC. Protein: CASRLAGGSYNEQFF.

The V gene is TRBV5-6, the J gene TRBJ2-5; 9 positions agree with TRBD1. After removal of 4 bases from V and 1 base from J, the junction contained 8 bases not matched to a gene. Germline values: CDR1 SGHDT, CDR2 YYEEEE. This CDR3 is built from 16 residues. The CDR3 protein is CASSPGQGTLQETQYF. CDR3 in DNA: TGTGCCAGCAGCCCTGGACAGGGGACACTCCAAGAGACCCAGTACTTC.

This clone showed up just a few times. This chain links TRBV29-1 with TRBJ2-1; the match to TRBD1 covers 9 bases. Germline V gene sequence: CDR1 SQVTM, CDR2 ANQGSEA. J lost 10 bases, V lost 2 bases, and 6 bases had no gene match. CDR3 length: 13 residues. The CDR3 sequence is CSVEIQGAWEQFF. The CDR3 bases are TGCAGCGTTGAAATACAGGGGGCGTGGGAGCAGTTCTTC.